The clone carrying this T cell receptor beta chain was seen once. Trimming removed 4 bases at V and 0 bases at J, with 7 bases between. CDR1 is SGHTA, CDR2 FQGNSA, per germline. This CDR3 spans 13 amino acids. The data stem from a study of blood T cell repertoires in COVID-19. As for the study in general: Acute and convalescent COVID-19 specimens originated in the United States, Italy and Spain. Nucleic acid was either cDNA or gDNA, and it came from T cells, B-cell-depleted T cells, or PBMCs.

The repertoire was sequenced with immunoSEQ multiplex PCR; TCRdb's copy has only in-frame clones and lacks some. The sample includes over 75,000 clones, around 83% seen only once; the top ten take approximately 20%. The receptor comes from a woman in her forties or fifties with acute or convalescent COVID-19. This chain joins TRBV7-2 and TRBJ2-7, with no clear D. The sample comprised peripheral blood. CDR3 DNA: TGTGCCAGCAGCTCCTCTAGCTCCTACGAGCAGTACTTC. This codes for CASSSSSSYEQYF.